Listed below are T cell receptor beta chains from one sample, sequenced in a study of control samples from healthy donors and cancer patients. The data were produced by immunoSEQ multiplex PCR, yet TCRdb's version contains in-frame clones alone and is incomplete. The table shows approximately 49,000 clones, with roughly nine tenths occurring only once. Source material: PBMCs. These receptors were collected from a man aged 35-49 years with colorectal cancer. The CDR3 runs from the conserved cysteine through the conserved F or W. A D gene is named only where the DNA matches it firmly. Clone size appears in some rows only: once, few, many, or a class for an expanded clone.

DNA: TGTGCCACCAGTGATGGACAGGTGGTGGGGGAGCTGTTTTTT; CDR3: CATSDGQVVGELFF; V: TRBV24-1; D: TRBD1; J: TRBJ2-2; size: .
DNA: TGTGCCAGCAGGCAGGCCTCCGGGCCTCAGCCCCAGCATTTT; CDR3: CASRQASGPQPQHF; V: TRBV28; D: .; J: TRBJ1-5; size: once
DNA: TGTGCCAGCAGGCCGGGGGCGGTTGAGCAGTTCTTC; CDR3: CASRPGAVEQFF; V: TRBV2; D: .; J: TRBJ2-1; size: .
DNA: TGTGCCAGCAGCCCGATCTCGTCCGGGGAGGGTACCTACGAGCAGTACTTC; CDR3: CASSPISSGEGTYEQYF; V: TRBV7-9; D: TRBD2; J: TRBJ2-7; size: .
DNA: TGTGCCAGCAGTTACCCCGGAGGGGAGACCCAGTACTTC; CDR3: CASSYPGGETQYF; V: TRBV6-5; D: .; J: TRBJ2-5; size: once
DNA: TGCAGCGTTGTCAATGGGAGCTCCTACGAGCAGTACTTC; CDR3: CSVVNGSSYEQYF; V: TRBV29-1; D: .; J: TRBJ2-7; size: once
DNA: TGCAGTGCTAGTGACTTAGCGGGAGTAATAAATGAGCAGTTCTTC; CDR3: CSASDLAGVINEQFF; V: TRBV20-1; D: TRBD2; J: TRBJ2-1; size: few
DNA: TGCAGCGTTGCCCTAGGACAGGGGCCAGGGGACACCATATATTTT; CDR3: CSVALGQGPGDTIYF; V: TRBV29-1; D: TRBD1; J: TRBJ1-3; size: .
DNA: TGCGCCAGCAGCTACGGGACTAGCGGGAGAGGGGAGACCCAGTACTTC; CDR3: CASSYGTSGRGETQYF; V: TRBV5-1; D: TRBD2; J: TRBJ2-5; size: .
DNA: TGTGCCAGCAGCTTGGTACAAGACGCTAACTATGGCTACACCTTC; CDR3: CASSLVQDANYGYTF; V: TRBV2; D: .; J: TRBJ1-2; size: .
DNA: TGTGCCAGCAGTGCACTAGCGGGAGGGCCGGTAGATACGCAGTATTTT; CDR3: CASSALAGGPVDTQYF; V: TRBV6-1; D: TRBD2; J: TRBJ2-3; size: .
DNA: TGTGCCAGCAGCTTACACAGGAGCTCCTACAATGAGCAGTTCTTC; CDR3: CASSLHRSSYNEQFF; V: TRBV13; D: .; J: TRBJ2-1; size: .
DNA: TGTGCCAGCACCCCGACTAGCGGGGCCTACAATGAGCAGTTCTTC; CDR3: CASTPTSGAYNEQFF; V: TRBV6-5; D: TRBD2; J: TRBJ2-1; size: .
DNA: TGTGCCAGCTCACCACTACAGGGTAATGAAAAACTGTTTTTT; CDR3: CASSPLQGNEKLFF; V: TRBV18; D: .; J: TRBJ1-4; size: .
DNA: TGTGCCATCAGCTTGAGTGGAGGCAGAGCGAACACTGAAGCTTTCTTT; CDR3: CAISLSGGRANTEAFF; V: TRBV10-3; D: .; J: TRBJ1-1; size: .
DNA: TGCGCCAGCAGACTAAGCGCCCAGGGGGCCACTGAAGCTTTCTTT; CDR3: CASRLSAQGATEAFF; V: TRBV4-1; D: TRBD1; J: TRBJ1-1; size: once
DNA: TGTGCCAGCAGCTCTGCGGGACAGGGGGCTCGAGAGCAGTACTTC; CDR3: CASSSAGQGAREQYF; V: TRBV7-6; D: TRBD1; J: TRBJ2-7; size: .
DNA: TGCGCCAGCAGCGAGACTAGCGGAGGAGTAAATGAGCAGTTCTTC; CDR3: CASSETSGGVNEQFF; V: TRBV5-1; D: TRBD2; J: TRBJ2-1; size: .
DNA: TGTGCCAGCAGCTTAGACCTACCCCTCCGGGATCTCAATGAGCAGTTCTTC; CDR3: CASSLDLPLRDLNEQFF; V: TRBV11-2; D: .; J: TRBJ2-1; size: .
DNA: TGTGCCTGGAGCGAGACTAGCGGACCCTACGAGCAGTACTTC; CDR3: CAWSETSGPYEQYF; V: TRBV30; D: TRBD2; J: TRBJ2-7; size: once
DNA: TGCGCCAGCAGCTGGGGGCTAGACAGGCGGGACTATGGCTACACCTTC; CDR3: CASSWGLDRRDYGYTF; V: TRBV5-1; D: .; J: TRBJ1-2; size: .
DNA: TGTGCCAGCAGCTCGCCGGGACAGGGAAATGGCTACACCTTC; CDR3: CASSSPGQGNGYTF; V: TRBV11-2; D: TRBD1; J: TRBJ1-2; size: .
DNA: TGTGCCAGCAGGGACGGCCGCCGGCGAAGTAATCAGCCCCAGCATTTT; CDR3: CASRDGRRRSNQPQHF; V: TRBV2; D: .; J: TRBJ1-5; size: .
DNA: TGTGCCTGGAGTCCTTGGGGGACCGGGGAGCTGTTTTTT; CDR3: CAWSPWGTGELFF; V: TRBV30; D: .; J: TRBJ2-2; size: .
DNA: TGTGCCAGCAGCTTAGCTGGGGGAGAGACCCAGTACTTC; CDR3: CASSLAGGETQYF; V: TRBV13; D: .; J: TRBJ2-5; size: .
DNA: TGTGCCAGCAGCTTGTCTTCTGAAGCTTTCTTT; CDR3: CASSLSSEAFF; V: TRBV5-4; D: .; J: TRBJ1-1; size: .
DNA: TGTGCCAGCAACTCCGCAGGGACTATGAACACTGAAGCTTTCTTT; CDR3: CASNSAGTMNTEAFF; V: TRBV3-1/TRBV3-2; D: .; J: TRBJ1-1; size: .
DNA: TGTGCCAGCAGCTTAGCGGGGGACGGCCGCCGGGAGACCCAGTACTTC; CDR3: CASSLAGDGRRETQYF; V: TRBV7-9; D: .; J: TRBJ2-5; size: once
DNA: TGTGCCACTGGACGACAGGGCGCCCTCCAGAACACTGAAGCTTTCTTT; CDR3: CATGRQGALQNTEAFF; V: TRBV10-3; D: TRBD1; J: TRBJ1-1; size: .
DNA: TGTGCCATCAATCAACGAGATCGCACAGATACGCAGTATTTT; CDR3: CAINQRDRTDTQYF; V: TRBV28; D: .; J: TRBJ2-3; size: .
DNA: TGTGCCAGCAGCTTAGGAGGGGGGAAGCTAACAGATACGCAGTATTTT; CDR3: CASSLGGGKLTDTQYF; V: TRBV11-2; D: .; J: TRBJ2-3; size: .
DNA: TGTGCCATCAGTGCCTGGACGGGATCGGAGGGAAAACTGTTTTTT; CDR3: CAISAWTGSEGKLFF; V: TRBV10-3; D: .; J: TRBJ1-4; size: .
DNA: TGCGCCAGCAGCTTCCAAGAGACCCAGTACTTC; CDR3: CASSFQETQYF; V: TRBV5-1; D: .; J: TRBJ2-5; size: .
DNA: TGCGCCAGCAGCCAAGAAACTAGCGGGAGTAGCTCCCAGTACTTC; CDR3: CASSQETSGSSSQYF; V: TRBV4-3; D: TRBD2; J: TRBJ2-5; size: .
DNA: TGTGCCAGCAGCTACTTAGCGGGAGCTTTCTTT; CDR3: CASSYLAGAFF; V: TRBV12-3/TRBV12-4; D: .; J: TRBJ1-1; size: .
DNA: TGTGCCAGCAGTTTCGGGGGAGATGGTCTGTCACCCCTCCACTTT; CDR3: CASSFGGDGLSPLHF; V: TRBV27; D: .; J: TRBJ1-6; size: .
DNA: TGTGCCAGCAGTTACGGAGGGACAGGGGCTCATGGCTACACCTTC; CDR3: CASSYGGTGAHGYTF; V: TRBV6-5; D: TRBD1; J: TRBJ1-2; size: .
DNA: TGTGCCAGCAGCGGGGCGACAGTTTACCAAGAGACCCAGTACTTC; CDR3: CASSGATVYQETQYF; V: TRBV5-6; D: .; J: TRBJ2-5; size: .
DNA: TGTGCCATCAGTGATTTGAGGGGGCTAGGCACCGGGGAGCTGTTTTTT; CDR3: CAISDLRGLGTGELFF; V: TRBV10-3; D: TRBD1; J: TRBJ2-2; size: few
DNA: TGTGCCAGCAGCTTAGCAATGGCAGGGACGAATCAGCCCCAGCATTTT; CDR3: CASSLAMAGTNQPQHF; V: TRBV7-9; D: .; J: TRBJ1-5; size: .
DNA: TGTGCCAGCAGTGAACACAGCGGGAGCAATGAGCAGTTCTTC; CDR3: CASSEHSGSNEQFF; V: TRBV2; D: TRBD2; J: TRBJ2-1; size: .
DNA: TGTGCCAGCAGTTTATTAGGACGGGGACAAGAGACCCAGTACTTC; CDR3: CASSLLGRGQETQYF; V: TRBV27; D: .; J: TRBJ2-5; size: .
DNA: TGTGCCAGCAGTGCGACCGGGAACGAAGAGACCCAGTACTTC; CDR3: CASSATGNEETQYF; V: TRBV6-2/TRBV6-3; D: .; J: TRBJ2-5; size: .
DNA: TGTGCCAGCAGTTACTCGAATCCAGGGAGGCAGCCCCAGCATTTT; CDR3: CASSYSNPGRQPQHF; V: TRBV6-5; D: .; J: TRBJ1-5; size: .
DNA: TGTGCCAGCAGCTTAAGTACGGGTCTTGACGAGCAGTACTTC; CDR3: CASSLSTGLDEQYF; V: TRBV7-9; D: .; J: TRBJ2-7; size: .